Reported below is one T cell receptor (beta chain). This entry comes from a study of blood T cell repertoires in COVID-19. In the study overall: T cells, B-cell-depleted T cells, or PBMCs supplied cDNA or gDNA.

Germline assignment: CDR1 MGHRA and CDR2 YSYEKL. This CDR3 is 15 amino acids long. Trimming stripped 6 bases from V and 5 bases from J, with 20 bases between. Individuals aged about 18 to 90 years were recruited from 20 to 25 US areas. In the authors' workflow: It was from reference gene primer amplification that nucleated cell counts were estimated. Method: immunoSEQ multiplex PCR; TCRdb's copy keeps in-frame clones and lacks some. That table furnishes V, J and clone size, whereas the DNA furnished D and trimming. The sample contains under 200,000 clones, roughly 88% of which appear only once. The sample was PBMCs or T cells enriched from blood (not recorded which). This TCR came from a woman aged 55 to 70 who had recovered from COVID-19. The V gene is TRBV4-1, the J gene TRBJ2-7, with D perhaps TRBD1 (5 bases). CDR3 in amino acids: CASRPTQDIGDEQYF. CDR3 nucleotides: TGCGCCAGCAGGCCAACACAGGACATTGGGGACGAGCAGTACTTC.